This record concerns one T cell receptor beta chain sequence. Its antigen is currently unknown. With V trimmed by 5 bases and J by 0 bases, 5 bases remained unmatched. This CDR3 has 15 residues. Germline V lookup: CDR1 SGHTS, CDR2 YDEGEE. This sample was included in a study of T cell responses to AZD1222 COVID-19 vaccine. Looking at the study overall: It was second doses at about 4 or about 12 weeks that were pooled.

Study observations and caveats: Baseline seropositivity occurred in only a handful of AZD1222 recipients.

Some clones are missing from TCRdb's copy, which holds only in-frame ones; the method was immunoSEQ multiplex PCR. Of more than 70,000 clones listed, around nine tenths are singletons. The chain joins TRBV5-8 to TRBJ1-3; TRBD1 aligns across 7 bases. The sequences come from peripheral blood, collected on day 0 of AZD1222 vaccination. The sequence derives from an adult in good health. DNA for the CDR3: TGTGCCAGCAGGACAGGGTTGAGCTCTGGAAACACCATATATTTT. It translates to CASRTGLSSGNTIYF.